The clone carrying this T cell receptor (beta chain) was found once. V was pared by 1 base and J by 7 bases, with 5 bases between. CDR1 is LNHDA, CDR2 SQIVND, per germline (reference sequence). The CDR3 is 12 amino acids. This record comes from a study of T cell changes during pregnancy in multiple sclerosis. This table comes from immunoSEQ multiplex PCR, and its TCRdb copy is limited to in-frame clones, with some not included. The sample contains 85,000 to 130,000 clones, 90% to 95% of which appear only once. The rearrangement joins TRBV19 to TRBJ2-1; D uncertain. The clonotype was recovered from a female donor with multiple sclerosis, enrolled in a pregnancy study. This material consisted of peripheral blood, taken before pregnancy. CDR3 region: CASSIVENEQFF. The DNA for the CDR3 is TGTGCCAGTAGTATAGTCGAGAATGAGCAGTTCTTC.